Shown below are 27 T cell receptor beta chains from a single sample sequenced in a study of cytomegalovirus exposure and HLA in healthy donors. PCR involved 60 Vbeta and 13 Jbeta primers. The repertoire was sequenced with immunoSEQ multiplex PCR; TCRdb's copy has only in-frame clones and lacks some. The sample lists some 130,000 clones, about two thirds occurring once. What was sequenced was PBMCs. The receptors were gathered from a woman in her fifties or sixties in good health and CMV-seropositive.

This rearrangement joins TRBV10-1 to TRBJ1-2, with D possibly TRBD1 on 5 matching bases. Between the trimmed V and J ends, which lost 8 bases and 6 bases, there was a span of 16 bases. Germline V lookup: CDR1 WNHNN, CDR2 SYGVQD (reference sequence). The CDR3 runs 13 residues. The CDR3 loop reads CASWKQGYDGYTF. DNA for the CDR3: TGCGCCAGCTGGAAGCAGGGATATGATGGCTACACCTTC.

The rearrangement links TRBV19 to TRBJ2-3; the match to TRBD2 covers 8 bases. With V trimmed by 5 bases and J by 0 bases, 4 bases remained unmatched. The germline V gene encodes CDR1 LNHDA and CDR2 SQIVND (reference sequence). The length of the CDR3 is 15 residues. As DNA, the CDR3 is TGTGCCAGTAGTCGGGGCGGGAGGAGCACAGATACGCAGTATTTT. Translated: CASSRGGRSTDTQYF.

The chain uses TRBV28 and TRBJ2-2; no firm D call. V was shortened by 3 bases and J by 4 bases, with 3 bases between the two germline ends. Germline lookup yields CDR1 MDHEN and CDR2 SYDVKM. The CDR3 is 12 amino acids. The CDR3 nucleotides read TGTGCCAGCAGTTTCAGCACCGGGGAGCTGTTTTTT. Translating gives CASSFSTGELFF.

Only a few counts were recorded for this clone. V usage is TRBV5-1 and J usage is TRBJ1-4, with D tentatively TRBD1 (5 bases). The CDR3 covers 14 residues. V lost 0 bases to trimming and J lost 3 bases, with 6 bases between them. In germline, CDR1 is SGHRS, CDR2 YFSETQ. The CDR3 DNA follows: TGCGCCAGCAGCTTGGTAGGGGCTAATGAAAAACTGTTTTTT. Amino acids: CASSLVGANEKLFF.

J is TRBJ2-5 and V is TRBV5-1, with D possibly being TRBD1 (5 bases). The closer fit of TRBJ2-7 to the DNA end suggests the J call may be wrong. CDR1 is SGHRS and CDR2 is YFSETQ in the germline V gene. The CDR3 spans 11 residues. CDR3 region: CASSGQGEQYF. For the CDR3, the DNA is TGCGCCAGCAGCGGCCAGGGCGAGCAGTACTTC.

This rearrangement joins TRBV5-1 to TRBJ2-7; 8 positions agree with TRBD1. Germline assignment: CDR1 SGHRS and CDR2 YFSETQ. V lost 4 bases, J lost 4 bases, and 10 bases stayed unmatched. The CDR3 is 15 amino acids. The CDR3 DNA reads as TGCGCCAGCAGCCAGGACAGGGTTGGGAATTACGAGCAGTACTTC. Amino acid sequence: CASSQDRVGNYEQYF.

This chain connects TRBV5-6 to TRBJ1-2, with TRBD1 identical over 7 bases. Germline CDR1 is SGHDT and CDR2 is YYEEEE. This CDR3 has 15 residues. With 3 bases clipped from V and 1 base from J, the junction kept 6 bases outside the gene matches. The CDR3, as DNA: TGTGCCAGCAGCTCGAGACAGGGAAATAACTATGGCTACACCTTC. Translating it yields CASSSRQGNNYGYTF.

The chain carries TRBV5-4 and TRBJ1-4; tentative D call: TRBD1 (5 bases). Germline V CDR1 and CDR2: SGHNT, YYREEE (reference sequence). This CDR3 spans 14 amino acids. The V gene lost 0 bases and the J gene lost 8 bases, with 11 bases spanning the gap. In DNA form, the CDR3 reads TGTGCCAGCAGCTTGGCAGGGTTGAAAGAAAAACTGTTTTTT. Translating it yields CASSLAGLKEKLFF.

In DNA form, the CDR3 reads TGTGCCAGCAGCCCTGACAGGCTCGGCTACACCTTC. Protein: CASSPDRLGYTF. This chain uses TRBV14 with TRBJ1-2, with D possibly being TRBD1 (6 bases). Germline CDR1 SGHDN, CDR2 FVKESK. The length of the CDR3 is 12 residues. V gave up 4 bases and J gave up 8 bases, with 11 bases separating them.

The V call is TRBV5-1, the J call TRBJ2-1; weak D call: TRBD2 (5 bases). The germline CDR1 and CDR2 sequences are SGHRS and YFSETQ. This CDR3 has 15 amino acids. V lost 4 bases and J 0 bases, leaving 11 bases between the germline ends. The CDR3 nucleotides read TGCGCCAGCAGCCCCGCGGGCGGCTCCTACAATGAGCAGTTCTTC. As protein: CASSPAGGSYNEQFF.

V is TRBV18 and J is TRBJ1-4, with D maybe TRBD1 (6 bases). The CDR3 contains 14 residues. The V end lost 1 base, the J end lost 13 bases, and 16 bases lay between the germline ends. Germline CDR1 reads KGHSH; CDR2 reads LQKENI. This CDR3 reads CASSPLDGGSILFF. CDR3 coding DNA: TGTGCCAGCTCACCACTTGATGGGGGCAGTATACTGTTTTTT.

The chain combines TRBV9 with TRBJ1-1, with D uncertain. Trimming shortened V by 2 bases and J by 2 bases, and 7 bases separated the two germline ends. The germline gives CDR1 SGDLS, CDR2 YYNGEE. This CDR3 is 13 amino acids long. CDR3 nucleotides: TGTGCCAGCAGCGTCGACTTCAACACTGAAGCTTTCTTT. This encodes CASSVDFNTEAFF.

The chain combines TRBV28 with TRBJ2-3, with D possibly being TRBD2 (6 bases). Trimming stripped 2 bases from V and 3 bases from J, with 15 bases between. The CDR3 is 16 residues long. In germline, CDR1 is MDHEN, CDR2 SYDVKM. Here the CDR3 reads CASSLSGVGGTDTQYF. The CDR3 region has the DNA TGTGCCAGCAGTTTAAGTGGAGTGGGGGGAACAGATACGCAGTATTTT. Combining the CDR3 with reference TRBV28 and TRBJ2-3 gives the whole variable domain DVKVTQSSRYLVKRTGEKVFLECVQDMDHENMFWYRQDPGLGLRLIYFSYDVKMKEKGDIPEGYSVSREKKERFSLILESASTNQTSMYLCASSLSGVGGTDTQYFGPGTRLTVL.

The J gene is TRBJ1-3, the V gene TRBV15; D gene ambiguous. The CDR3 has 19 amino acids. Trimming took 0 bases from V and 1 from J, leaving 19 bases between them. Germline loops: CDR1 LNHNV, CDR2 YYDKDF (reference sequence). CDR3 residues: CATSRDQRAGSVSGNTIYF. The CDR3 nucleotides read TGTGCCACCAGCAGAGATCAGCGGGCGGGCTCTGTGTCTGGAAACACCATATATTTT. The full variable domain, its missing parts supplied by reference TRBV15 and TRBJ1-3, is DAMVIQNPRYQVTQFGKPVTLSCSQTLNHNVMYWYQQKSSQAPKLLFHYYDKDFNNEADTPDNFQSRRPNTSFCFLDIRSPGLGDTAMYLCATSRDQRAGSVSGNTIYFGEGSWLTVV.

CDR3 loop: CASSDQGETQYF. The CDR3, as DNA: TGTGCCAGCAGTGATCAGGGGGAGACCCAGTACTTC. This sequence joins TRBV2 and TRBJ2-5; TRBD1 is a possible D gene (6 bases). The CDR3 has 12 amino acids. From germline, CDR1 is SNHLY and CDR2 FYNNEI. V was cut by 3 bases and J by 5 bases, with 7 bases left in between.

This chain connects TRBV5-6 to TRBJ1-2; D unresolved. V lost 0 bases to trimming and J lost 5 bases, with 8 bases between them. The CDR3 length is 13 residues. CDR1 is SGHDT and CDR2 is YYEEEE in the germline V gene. The CDR3 here is CASSLGHQYGYTF. CDR3 DNA sequence: TGTGCCAGCAGCTTGGGACACCAATATGGCTACACCTTC.

This clone was recorded once. This sequence joins TRBV30 and TRBJ1-3, with no clear D. CDR1 and CDR2 from the germline V gene are GTSNPN and SVGIG (reference sequence). Between the trimmed V and J ends, which lost 3 bases and 0 bases, there was a span of 6 bases. The CDR3 covers 13 residues. The CDR3 loop is CAWRRSSGNTIYF. CDR3 in DNA: TGTGCCTGGAGGAGGAGCTCTGGAAACACCATATATTTT.

The chain has TRBV2 and TRBJ1-1, with 10 bases lining up with TRBD1. CDR1 is SNHLY and CDR2 is FYNNEI in the germline V gene. The CDR3 is made up of 14 amino acids. V shed 5 bases and J 1 base; nucleotides not matched to a gene: 1. The CDR3 DNA reads as TGTGCCAGCAGTCGGACAGGGGGGAACACTGAAGCTTTCTTT. This encodes CASSRTGGNTEAFF.

The CDR3: CATSLIGTGGRYEQYF. The CDR3, as DNA: TGTGCCACCAGCCTCATTGGGACAGGGGGCCGGTACGAGCAGTACTTC. This chain connects TRBV15 to TRBJ2-7; 12 bases fit TRBD1. This CDR3 comprises 16 residues. J lost 4 bases, V lost 5 bases, and 9 bases had no gene match. Germline assignment: CDR1 LNHNV and CDR2 YYDKDF (reference sequence). The entire variable domain, with the rest obtained from reference TRBV15 and TRBJ2-7, is as follows: DAMVIQNPRYQVTQFGKPVTLSCSQTLNHNVMYWYQQKSSQAPKLLFHYYDKDFNNEADTPDNFQSRRPNTSFCFLDIRSPGLGDTAMYLCATSLIGTGGRYEQYFGPGTRLTVT.

The rearrangement uses TRBV11-3 and TRBJ2-1, with D possibly TRBD1 on 6 matching bases. CDR1 is SGHNT, CDR2 YENEEA, per germline. The V and J ends lost 7 bases and 10 bases respectively, with 11 bases between them. This CDR3 is 11 amino acids long. The CDR3: CASKGEGEQFF. CDR3 nucleotides: TGTGCCAGCAAGGGGGAAGGGGAGCAGTTCTTC.

The V and J genes are TRBV4-2 and TRBJ1-3; 7 bases align to TRBD1. The germline CDR1 and CDR2 sequences are LGHNA and YNFKEQ. With 4 bases clipped from V and 3 bases from J, the junction kept 15 bases outside the gene matches. CDR3 length equals 18 residues. The CDR3 is CASSLTGDRKQGGNTIYF. In DNA form, the CDR3 reads TGTGCCAGCAGCCTAACAGGGGACAGAAAACAGGGTGGAAACACCATATATTTT.

The V gene is TRBV10-3, the J gene TRBJ1-5, with D uncertain. The germline V gene encodes CDR1 ENHRY and CDR2 SYGVKD. V was cut by 3 bases and J by 4 bases, with 7 bases left in between. There are 13 residues in the CDR3. This CDR3 is CAISDGGNQPQHF. CDR3 nucleotides: TGTGCCATCAGTGATGGAGGGAATCAGCCCCAGCATTTT.

This clone was detected only a few times. The chain has TRBV28 and TRBJ1-1; 8 bases line up with TRBD1. The germline CDR1 and CDR2 sequences are MDHEN and SYDVKM. CDR3 length equals 15 residues. The V gene end was trimmed by 3 bases and the J gene end by 4 bases; junction bases not matched to a gene: 7. This chain's CDR3 is CASSLTGALGTEAFF. The DNA of the CDR3 is TGTGCCAGCAGTTTGACAGGGGCATTGGGCACTGAAGCTTTCTTT.

The rearrangement uses TRBV28 and TRBJ2-7; the match to TRBD2 covers 12 bases. J was trimmed by 4 bases and V by 10 bases; bases with no gene match: 5. The germline V gene encodes CDR1 MDHEN and CDR2 SYDVKM. This CDR3 contains 13 residues. The CDR3 loop is CATTSGRTYEQYF. The CDR3 bases are TGTGCCACCACTAGCGGGAGGACATACGAGCAGTACTTC.

The V gene is TRBV5-6, the J gene TRBJ2-2; 8 bases align to TRBD2. The CDR3 is 15 residues long. Germline CDR1 reads SGHDT; CDR2 reads YYEEEE. The trim removed 4 bases at V and 2 bases at J, leaving 4 bases unmatched. DNA for the CDR3: TGTGCCAGCAGCCCTGCGGGGGGCAACACCGGGGAGCTGTTTTTT. Protein product: CASSPAGGNTGELFF.

The CDR3 reads CSVRVGSGANVLTF. The DNA for the CDR3 is TGCAGCGTCCGGGTAGGTTCTGGGGCCAACGTCCTGACTTTC. This chain connects TRBV29-1 to TRBJ2-6; D uncertain. The CDR3 loop spans 14 amino acids. Germline V CDR1 and CDR2: SQVTM, ANQGSEA. V was pared by 6 bases and J by 1 base, with 10 bases between.

The rearrangement links TRBV18 to TRBJ2-5; D is ambiguous. V lost 5 bases and J lost 0, with 4 bases in between. The germline V gene has CDR1 KGHSH and CDR2 LQKENI. The CDR3 length is 12 residues. The CDR3 protein is CASSSNQETQYF. The CDR3 DNA is TGTGCCAGCTCATCAAACCAAGAGACCCAGTACTTC.